This passage covers 17 T cell receptor beta chains from one sample sequenced in a study of identical twins. From the 5' RACE reads, TCRdb called clonotypes with MiXCR, one entry per CDR3 protein. The table has 240,000 or so distinct CDR3 sequences, roughly 7% seen once. This sample also belongs to another study, concerning yellow fever vaccine responses in identical twins.

Sequencing was performed on memory (CD45RO+) T cells sorted from blood. These receptors were taken from a woman younger than 30 in good health.

In this sample, this clonotype turned up a few times. The V and J genes are TRBV5-6 and TRBJ2-5; TRBD2 agrees at 7 bases. This CDR3 is 15 amino acids long. Per the germline V gene, CDR1 is SGHDT and CDR2 is YYEEEE. The junction had 9 bases not matched to a gene; V was cut back by 4 bases and J by 3 bases. CDR3 in DNA: TGTGCCAGCAGCACCTCAGGGCTAGCGGAAGAGACCCAGTACTTC. Residues: CASSTSGLAEETQYF.

The chain has TRBV11-3 and TRBJ2-7; D tentatively fits TRBD1 or TRBD2 (5 bases each). Germline-derived CDR1 and CDR2 are SGHNT and YENEEA. CDR3 length: 15 amino acids. Trimming removed 2 bases at V and 5 bases at J, with 16 bases between. CDR3 amino acids: CASSLPPGRFNEQYV. The CDR3 coding sequence is TGTGCCAGCAGCTTACCTCCGGGACGGTTCAACGAGCAGTACGTC.

This clonotype occurred many times. The chain couples TRBV3-1 to TRBJ1-4; D unclear. V lost 1 base, J lost 5 bases, and 14 bases lay in between. The CDR3 totals 16 residues. CDR1 and CDR2 from the germline V gene are LGHDT and YNNKEL (reference sequence). The CDR3 coding sequence is TGTGCCAGCAGCCAAGGACGGGCCAGACTAAATGAAAAACTGTTTTTT. Its protein is CASSQGRARLNEKLFF. Complete variable domain (other parts from reference TRBV3-1 and TRBJ1-4): DTAVSQTPKYLVTQMGNDKSIKCEQNLGHDTMYWYKQDSKKFLKIMFSYNNKELIINETVPNRFSPKSPDKAHLNLHINSLELGDSAVYFCASSQGRARLNEKLFFGSGTQLSVL.

This clonotype was observed at least ten times. The rearrangement joins TRBV7-8 to TRBJ2-3, with TRBD2 matching 13 bases. Germline lookup yields CDR1 SGHVS and CDR2 FQNEAQ. The CDR3 has 19 residues. The V and J ends lost 5 bases and 2 bases, in that order; junction bases with no gene match: 13. CDR3 sequence: CASSRSTSGRSGDTDTQYF. The CDR3 nucleotides read TGTGCCAGCAGCCGCTCGACTAGCGGGAGGTCAGGGGACACAGATACGCAGTATTTT.

A few counts support this clonotype. This chain joins TRBV2 and TRBJ2-5; D tentatively reads TRBD1 or TRBD2 (5 bases each). Germline CDR1 reads SNHLY; CDR2 reads FYNNEI. CDR3 size: 12 residues. Between the trimmed V and J ends, which lost 3 bases and 3 bases, there was a span of 5 bases. This chain's CDR3 is CASSEGEETQYF. In nucleotides, the CDR3 is TGTGCCAGCAGTGAGGGGGAAGAGACCCAGTACTTC.

This chain joins TRBV24-1 and TRBJ1-2, with TRBD1 as a possible D gene (5 bases). The CDR3 extends over 13 amino acids. CDR1 is KGHDR and CDR2 is SFDVKD in the germline V gene. V shed 3 bases and J shed 4 bases, with 8 bases lying between them. CDR3 sequence (DNA): TGTGCCACCAGTGATGGAGGGGCCTATGGCTACACCTTC. It specifies CATSDGGAYGYTF.

The chain has TRBV4-2 and TRBJ2-2; 7 bases agree with TRBD2. Trimming at V came to 4 bases and at J to 13 bases, leaving 15 bases not matched to a gene. This CDR3 comprises 15 residues. Germline values: CDR1 LGHNA, CDR2 YNFKEQ. In DNA form, the CDR3 reads TGTGCCAGCAGCCCCGCGGAGCGGGGCACCTGGTGGCTGTTTTTT. Its translation is CASSPAERGTWWLFF.

The gene calls are TRBV7-9 and TRBJ1-4, with 8 bases that match TRBD1. CDR1 SEHNR and CDR2 FQNEAQ come from the germline V gene (reference sequence). The CDR3 is made up of 15 amino acids. The trim removed 3 bases at V and 5 bases at J, leaving 5 bases unmatched. For the CDR3, the DNA is TGTGCCAGCAGCTTTGGACAGGGTCAAAATGAAAAACTGTTTTTT. This sequence encodes CASSFGQGQNEKLFF.

V and J are TRBV28 and TRBJ2-1; D is unclear. V dropped 3 bases and J dropped 4 bases, with 13 bases sitting between them. From germline, CDR1 is MDHEN and CDR2 SYDVKM. The CDR3 has 15 amino acids. The CDR3 sequence is CASSLYWAAYNEQFF. CDR3 coding DNA: TGTGCCAGCAGTTTGTACTGGGCGGCGTACAATGAGCAGTTCTTC.

This clonotype was recorded at least ten times. The chain has TRBV4-1 and TRBJ1-1; D is unclear. V dropped 1 base and J dropped 1 base, with 13 bases sitting between them. The germline CDR1 and CDR2 sequences are MGHRA and YSYEKL. There are 16 residues in the CDR3. The CDR3 DNA reads TGCGCCAGCAGCCAAGGGTTAAAGATTACGAACACTGAAGCTTTCTTT. Protein: CASSQGLKITNTEAFF.

This clonotype came up a few times. The chain joins TRBV9 to TRBJ1-6; D might be TRBD1 (6 bases). Trimming left V 0 bases short and J 7 bases short, with 14 bases between. Germline V gives CDR1 SGDLS, CDR2 YYNGEE. The CDR3 length is 16 residues. The CDR3 protein is CASSVASGQGNSPLHF. The CDR3 coding sequence is TGTGCCAGCAGCGTAGCCTCCGGCCAGGGGAATTCACCCCTCCACTTT.

This clonotype has more than one count but fewer than ten. The rearrangement uses TRBV9 and TRBJ2-1; D may correspond to TRBD1 or TRBD2 (5 bases each). V was pared by 4 bases and J by 2 bases, with 16 bases between. Germline CDR1 and CDR2: SGDLS and YYNGEE. The CDR3 runs 16 residues. CDR3 loop: CASSPYLGDPYNEQFF. As DNA, the CDR3 is TGTGCCAGCAGCCCTTACTTGGGGGACCCCTACAATGAGCAGTTCTTC.

This chain connects TRBV5-4 to TRBJ2-1; 9 bases agree with TRBD2. The length of the CDR3 is 14 residues. Germline V gene lookup returns CDR1 SGHNT and CDR2 YYREEE (reference sequence). The trim removed 8 bases at V and 3 bases at J, leaving 6 bases unmatched. CDR3 sequence: CASRAGGDYNEQFF. As DNA, the CDR3 is TGTGCCAGTAGAGCGGGAGGAGACTACAATGAGCAGTTCTTC. Variable domain in full (rest from reference TRBV5-4 and TRBJ2-1): ETGVTQSPTHLIKTRGQQVTLRCSSQSGHNTVSWYQQALGQGPQFIFQYYREEENGRGNFPPRFSGLQFPNYSSELNVNALELDDSALYLCASRAGGDYNEQFFGPGTRLTVL.

The V call is TRBV29-1, the J call TRBJ2-7, with 8 bases that match TRBD2. V shed 4 bases, J shed 1 base, and the junction held 3 bases outside the gene matches. From germline, CDR1 is SQVTM and CDR2 ANQGSEA. This CDR3 spans 13 amino acids. The CDR3 spells CSVGSGRSYEQYF. The CDR3 DNA is TGCAGCGTTGGAAGCGGGAGATCCTACGAGCAGTACTTC.

This clonotype appeared many times. This chain links TRBV5-1 with TRBJ2-7; 8 bases align to TRBD1. The J segment lost 5 bases and the V segment lost 1 base, leaving 5 bases of the junction unmatched. Germline loops: CDR1 SGHRS, CDR2 YFSETQ. The CDR3 runs 14 residues. CDR3 nucleotides: TGCGCCAGCAGCTTGTACAGGGGGTCTGACGAGCAGTACTTC. As protein: CASSLYRGSDEQYF.

The chain combines TRBV6-1 with TRBJ2-1; the match to TRBD1 covers 7 bases. This CDR3 is 16 amino acids long. Germline V CDR1 and CDR2: MNHNS, SASEGT. With V trimmed by 6 bases and J by 0 bases, 8 bases remained unmatched. In DNA, the CDR3 is TGTGCCAGCAGGCCCACGACAGGGCGCTCCTACAATGAGCAGTTCTTC. Its protein product is CASRPTTGRSYNEQFF.

This clonotype was picked up a small number of times. The CDR3: CASSPQGLIDTQYF. The CDR3 region has the DNA TGTGCCAGCAGTCCGCAGGGGCTCATAGATACGCAGTATTTT. This chain links TRBV27 with TRBJ2-3; D possibly corresponds to TRBD1 (6 bases). Between the trimmed V and J ends, which lost 5 bases and 5 bases, there was a span of 14 bases. CDR1 and CDR2 (germline): MNHEY, SMNVEV (reference sequence). This CDR3 comprises 14 residues.